This TCR beta chain was documented in a study of control samples from healthy donors and cancer patients. TCRdb's table, derived via immunoSEQ multiplex PCR, lists solely in-frame clones and lacks some. The repertoire holds 150,000 to 200,000 clones, with 91% as singletons. As for this clone: Other DNA sequences in the sample encode the same CDR3.

The origin of this receptor is a woman aged 25 to 45 in good health. The sequenced sample was blood.

CDR3 bases: TGCAGCGTTGCCTGGGGTCGGGACGGATCCTACGAGCAGTACTTC. Its translation: CSVAWGRDGSYEQYF. The chain employs TRBV29-1 and TRBJ2-7; D tentatively reads TRBD1 or TRBD2 (5 bases each). Looked up from germline, CDR1 is SQVTM and CDR2 is ANQGSEA. This CDR3 comprises 15 residues. Trimming stripped 4 bases from V and 1 base from J, with 17 bases between.